The source of this TCR beta chain is a study of a mutant IDH1 vaccine in newly diagnosed glioma. Comments on this clone: Antigen unknown.

As to time point: week 23, last vaccination. Every vaccine dose comprised 300 ug of mutant IDH1 20-mer peptide plus topical imiquimod. TCRdb's copy holds only in-frame clones and misses some; the assay was immunoSEQ multiplex PCR. The table shows about 82,000 clones, with 65% to 90% occurring only once. Germline V gene data show CDR1 as SGHTA and CDR2 as FQGNSA. V was trimmed by 0 bases and J by 4 bases, leaving 9 bases between them. This CDR3 region has 14 residues. This chain uses TRBV7-2 with TRBJ1-2; possibly TRBD1 for D (6 bases). Sequenced here: PBMCs, sampled from a glioma patient whose treatment included an IDH1 peptide vaccine. The TCR originated in a young man with glioma. Some clones in this sample may be carry-over from other donors' samples. This CDR3 is CASSLAGGGYGYTF. As DNA, the CDR3 is TGTGCCAGCAGCTTAGCAGGGGGAGGCTATGGCTACACCTTC.